The clone carrying this TCR beta chain showed up just a few times. The data derive from a study of control samples from healthy donors and cancer patients. Produced via immunoSEQ multiplex PCR; TCRdb's table is partial and in-frame only. The sample contains about 42,000 clones, over 65% of which appear only once. V lost 4 bases and J 2 bases, leaving 3 bases between the germline ends. Per the germline V gene, CDR1 is SGHRS and CDR2 is YFSETQ. This CDR3 has 12 residues. The chain uses TRBV5-1 and TRBJ1-4; D not certain. The source material was blood. The receptor's source is a man aged 55-75 years in good health. CDR3 amino acids: CASSTTNEKLFF. The CDR3 DNA follows: TGCGCCAGCAGCACGACTAATGAAAAACTGTTTTTT. Combining the CDR3 with reference TRBV5-1 and TRBJ1-4 gives the whole variable domain KAGVTQTPRYLIKTRGQQVTLSCSPISGHRSVSWYQQTPGQGLQFLFEYFSETQRNKGNFPGRFSGRQFSNSRSEMNVSTLELGDSALYLCASSTTNEKLFFGSGTQLSVL.